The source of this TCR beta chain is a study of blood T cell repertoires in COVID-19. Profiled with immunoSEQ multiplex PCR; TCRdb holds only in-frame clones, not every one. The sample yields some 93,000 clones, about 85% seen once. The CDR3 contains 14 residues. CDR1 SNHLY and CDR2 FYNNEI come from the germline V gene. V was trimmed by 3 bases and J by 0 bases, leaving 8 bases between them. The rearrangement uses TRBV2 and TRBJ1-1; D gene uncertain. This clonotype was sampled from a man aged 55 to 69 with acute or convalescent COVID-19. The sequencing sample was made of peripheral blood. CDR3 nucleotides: TGTGCCAGCAGTGAGGTGAGGGTGAACACTGAAGCTTTCTTT. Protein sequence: CASSEVRVNTEAFF.